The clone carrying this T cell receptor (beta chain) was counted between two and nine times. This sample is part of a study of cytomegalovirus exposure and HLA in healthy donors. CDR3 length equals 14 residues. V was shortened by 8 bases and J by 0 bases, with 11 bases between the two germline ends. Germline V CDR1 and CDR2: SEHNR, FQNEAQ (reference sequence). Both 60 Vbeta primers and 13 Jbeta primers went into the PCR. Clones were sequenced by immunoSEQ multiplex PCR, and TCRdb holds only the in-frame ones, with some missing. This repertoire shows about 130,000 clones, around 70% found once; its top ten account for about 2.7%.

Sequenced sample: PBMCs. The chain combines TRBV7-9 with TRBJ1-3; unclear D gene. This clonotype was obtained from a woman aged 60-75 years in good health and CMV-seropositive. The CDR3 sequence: CASLRSLSGNTIYF. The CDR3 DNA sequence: TGTGCCAGCCTTAGATCTCTCTCTGGAAACACCATATATTTT.